The rows below give T cell receptor beta chains drawn from one sample of a study of human T cells and chemical hapten exposure. TCRdb fed the 5' RACE reads into MiXCR, producing one record per CDR3 protein. This sample has roughly 82,000 distinct CDR3 sequences; 15% occur once, and the top ten carry nearly 7%. The receptors come from a female donor in good health. Each CDR3 is given with its conserved first and last residue. A D gene is named only where the DNA matches it firmly. Clone size is shown for a subset of rows, as once, few, many or a class of expanded clone.

J: TRBJ2-1; D: TRBD2; length: 15; V: TRBV5-1; size: few; DNA: TGCGCCAGCAGCCAAGGACTAGCGGCATACAATGAGCAGTTCTTC; CDR3: CASSQGLAAYNEQFF
J: TRBJ2-2; D: TRBD2; length: 15; V: TRBV9; size: NA; DNA: TGTGCCAGCAGCGTAGGGGTGGGACTAACCGGGGAGCTGTTTTTT; CDR3: CASSVGVGLTGELFF
J: TRBJ2-3; D: NA; length: 15; V: TRBV28; size: many; DNA: TGTGCCAGCAGCTTTTCCGGGAGTCGGGCAGATACGCAGTATTTT; CDR3: CASSFSGSRADTQYF
J: TRBJ2-1; D: TRBD1; length: 14; V: TRBV6-2/TRBV6-3; size: NA; DNA: TGTGCCAGCAGTCCCGGGACAGGTTACAATGAGCAGTTCTTC; CDR3: CASSPGTGYNEQFF
J: TRBJ2-6; D: NA; length: 12; V: TRBV29-1; size: many; DNA: TGCAGCGTACACTCTGGGGCCAACGTCCTGACTTTC; CDR3: CSVHSGANVLTF
J: TRBJ2-5; D: TRBD1; length: 14; V: TRBV5-1; size: once; DNA: TGCGCCAGCAGCATCTGGGACAGCCAAGAGACCCAGTACTTC; CDR3: CASSIWDSQETQYF
J: TRBJ1-1; D: NA; length: 14; V: TRBV3-1; size: many; DNA: TGTGCCAGCATCGACGTTATGGGGGGAGCTGAAGCTTTCTTT; CDR3: CASIDVMGGAEAFF
J: TRBJ1-2; D: TRBD1; length: 16; V: TRBV6-5; size: NA; DNA: TGTGCCAGCAGTTACTGGACCCAGGGGGGAGGCTATGGCTACACCTTC; CDR3: CASSYWTQGGGYGYTF
J: TRBJ1-2; D: NA; length: 16; V: TRBV4-1; size: few; DNA: TGCGCCAGCAGCCAAGATCCGACAGTCCTTTTCTATGGCTACACCTTC; CDR3: CASSQDPTVLFYGYTF
J: TRBJ2-7; D: TRBD1; length: 20; V: TRBV11-2; size: few; DNA: TGTGCCAGCAGCCATATAAACCGGGACAGGGGGCGCGGGAATCCCTACGAGCAGTACTTC; CDR3: CASSHINRDRGRGNPYEQYF
J: TRBJ1-5; D: NA; length: 15; V: TRBV7-9; size: NA; DNA: TGTGCCAGCAGCTTCGGGACACTTAGCAATCAGCCCCAGCATTTT; CDR3: CASSFGTLSNQPQHF
J: TRBJ2-3; D: TRBD2; length: 17; V: TRBV20-1; size: NA; DNA: TGCAGTGCTAGTGGTATAGGGACTAGCACGAGGACAGATACGCAGTATTTT; CDR3: CSASGIGTSTRTDTQYF
J: TRBJ1-1; D: NA; length: 14; V: TRBV6-1; size: NA; DNA: TGTGCCAGCAGAGTGGGGACTCCGAACACTGAAGCTTTCTTT; CDR3: CASRVGTPNTEAFF
J: TRBJ1-1; D: NA; length: 15; V: TRBV4-3; size: many; DNA: TGCGCCAGCAGACCAAACGAGGGCGGGGGCACTGAAGCTTTCTTT; CDR3: CASRPNEGGGTEAFF
J: TRBJ1-3; D: NA; length: 16; V: TRBV4-3; size: NA; DNA: TGCGCCAGCAGCCAAGATGGAGGGAGCTCTGGAAACACCATATATTTT; CDR3: CASSQDGGSSGNTIYF
J: TRBJ1-1; D: TRBD1; length: 14; V: TRBV7-2; size: few; DNA: TGTGCCAGCAGCTTAACAGGGGGCCGCACTGAAGCTTTCTTT; CDR3: CASSLTGGRTEAFF
J: TRBJ1-4; D: NA; length: 15; V: TRBV7-2; size: NA; DNA: TGTGCCAGCAGCCTACTTTTAGGGAGTAATGAAAAACTGTTTTTT; CDR3: CASSLLLGSNEKLFF
J: TRBJ2-7; D: NA; length: 13; V: TRBV5-1; size: NA; DNA: TGCGCCAGCAGCCTAAACCCCGAATACGAGCAGTACTTC; CDR3: CASSLNPEYEQYF